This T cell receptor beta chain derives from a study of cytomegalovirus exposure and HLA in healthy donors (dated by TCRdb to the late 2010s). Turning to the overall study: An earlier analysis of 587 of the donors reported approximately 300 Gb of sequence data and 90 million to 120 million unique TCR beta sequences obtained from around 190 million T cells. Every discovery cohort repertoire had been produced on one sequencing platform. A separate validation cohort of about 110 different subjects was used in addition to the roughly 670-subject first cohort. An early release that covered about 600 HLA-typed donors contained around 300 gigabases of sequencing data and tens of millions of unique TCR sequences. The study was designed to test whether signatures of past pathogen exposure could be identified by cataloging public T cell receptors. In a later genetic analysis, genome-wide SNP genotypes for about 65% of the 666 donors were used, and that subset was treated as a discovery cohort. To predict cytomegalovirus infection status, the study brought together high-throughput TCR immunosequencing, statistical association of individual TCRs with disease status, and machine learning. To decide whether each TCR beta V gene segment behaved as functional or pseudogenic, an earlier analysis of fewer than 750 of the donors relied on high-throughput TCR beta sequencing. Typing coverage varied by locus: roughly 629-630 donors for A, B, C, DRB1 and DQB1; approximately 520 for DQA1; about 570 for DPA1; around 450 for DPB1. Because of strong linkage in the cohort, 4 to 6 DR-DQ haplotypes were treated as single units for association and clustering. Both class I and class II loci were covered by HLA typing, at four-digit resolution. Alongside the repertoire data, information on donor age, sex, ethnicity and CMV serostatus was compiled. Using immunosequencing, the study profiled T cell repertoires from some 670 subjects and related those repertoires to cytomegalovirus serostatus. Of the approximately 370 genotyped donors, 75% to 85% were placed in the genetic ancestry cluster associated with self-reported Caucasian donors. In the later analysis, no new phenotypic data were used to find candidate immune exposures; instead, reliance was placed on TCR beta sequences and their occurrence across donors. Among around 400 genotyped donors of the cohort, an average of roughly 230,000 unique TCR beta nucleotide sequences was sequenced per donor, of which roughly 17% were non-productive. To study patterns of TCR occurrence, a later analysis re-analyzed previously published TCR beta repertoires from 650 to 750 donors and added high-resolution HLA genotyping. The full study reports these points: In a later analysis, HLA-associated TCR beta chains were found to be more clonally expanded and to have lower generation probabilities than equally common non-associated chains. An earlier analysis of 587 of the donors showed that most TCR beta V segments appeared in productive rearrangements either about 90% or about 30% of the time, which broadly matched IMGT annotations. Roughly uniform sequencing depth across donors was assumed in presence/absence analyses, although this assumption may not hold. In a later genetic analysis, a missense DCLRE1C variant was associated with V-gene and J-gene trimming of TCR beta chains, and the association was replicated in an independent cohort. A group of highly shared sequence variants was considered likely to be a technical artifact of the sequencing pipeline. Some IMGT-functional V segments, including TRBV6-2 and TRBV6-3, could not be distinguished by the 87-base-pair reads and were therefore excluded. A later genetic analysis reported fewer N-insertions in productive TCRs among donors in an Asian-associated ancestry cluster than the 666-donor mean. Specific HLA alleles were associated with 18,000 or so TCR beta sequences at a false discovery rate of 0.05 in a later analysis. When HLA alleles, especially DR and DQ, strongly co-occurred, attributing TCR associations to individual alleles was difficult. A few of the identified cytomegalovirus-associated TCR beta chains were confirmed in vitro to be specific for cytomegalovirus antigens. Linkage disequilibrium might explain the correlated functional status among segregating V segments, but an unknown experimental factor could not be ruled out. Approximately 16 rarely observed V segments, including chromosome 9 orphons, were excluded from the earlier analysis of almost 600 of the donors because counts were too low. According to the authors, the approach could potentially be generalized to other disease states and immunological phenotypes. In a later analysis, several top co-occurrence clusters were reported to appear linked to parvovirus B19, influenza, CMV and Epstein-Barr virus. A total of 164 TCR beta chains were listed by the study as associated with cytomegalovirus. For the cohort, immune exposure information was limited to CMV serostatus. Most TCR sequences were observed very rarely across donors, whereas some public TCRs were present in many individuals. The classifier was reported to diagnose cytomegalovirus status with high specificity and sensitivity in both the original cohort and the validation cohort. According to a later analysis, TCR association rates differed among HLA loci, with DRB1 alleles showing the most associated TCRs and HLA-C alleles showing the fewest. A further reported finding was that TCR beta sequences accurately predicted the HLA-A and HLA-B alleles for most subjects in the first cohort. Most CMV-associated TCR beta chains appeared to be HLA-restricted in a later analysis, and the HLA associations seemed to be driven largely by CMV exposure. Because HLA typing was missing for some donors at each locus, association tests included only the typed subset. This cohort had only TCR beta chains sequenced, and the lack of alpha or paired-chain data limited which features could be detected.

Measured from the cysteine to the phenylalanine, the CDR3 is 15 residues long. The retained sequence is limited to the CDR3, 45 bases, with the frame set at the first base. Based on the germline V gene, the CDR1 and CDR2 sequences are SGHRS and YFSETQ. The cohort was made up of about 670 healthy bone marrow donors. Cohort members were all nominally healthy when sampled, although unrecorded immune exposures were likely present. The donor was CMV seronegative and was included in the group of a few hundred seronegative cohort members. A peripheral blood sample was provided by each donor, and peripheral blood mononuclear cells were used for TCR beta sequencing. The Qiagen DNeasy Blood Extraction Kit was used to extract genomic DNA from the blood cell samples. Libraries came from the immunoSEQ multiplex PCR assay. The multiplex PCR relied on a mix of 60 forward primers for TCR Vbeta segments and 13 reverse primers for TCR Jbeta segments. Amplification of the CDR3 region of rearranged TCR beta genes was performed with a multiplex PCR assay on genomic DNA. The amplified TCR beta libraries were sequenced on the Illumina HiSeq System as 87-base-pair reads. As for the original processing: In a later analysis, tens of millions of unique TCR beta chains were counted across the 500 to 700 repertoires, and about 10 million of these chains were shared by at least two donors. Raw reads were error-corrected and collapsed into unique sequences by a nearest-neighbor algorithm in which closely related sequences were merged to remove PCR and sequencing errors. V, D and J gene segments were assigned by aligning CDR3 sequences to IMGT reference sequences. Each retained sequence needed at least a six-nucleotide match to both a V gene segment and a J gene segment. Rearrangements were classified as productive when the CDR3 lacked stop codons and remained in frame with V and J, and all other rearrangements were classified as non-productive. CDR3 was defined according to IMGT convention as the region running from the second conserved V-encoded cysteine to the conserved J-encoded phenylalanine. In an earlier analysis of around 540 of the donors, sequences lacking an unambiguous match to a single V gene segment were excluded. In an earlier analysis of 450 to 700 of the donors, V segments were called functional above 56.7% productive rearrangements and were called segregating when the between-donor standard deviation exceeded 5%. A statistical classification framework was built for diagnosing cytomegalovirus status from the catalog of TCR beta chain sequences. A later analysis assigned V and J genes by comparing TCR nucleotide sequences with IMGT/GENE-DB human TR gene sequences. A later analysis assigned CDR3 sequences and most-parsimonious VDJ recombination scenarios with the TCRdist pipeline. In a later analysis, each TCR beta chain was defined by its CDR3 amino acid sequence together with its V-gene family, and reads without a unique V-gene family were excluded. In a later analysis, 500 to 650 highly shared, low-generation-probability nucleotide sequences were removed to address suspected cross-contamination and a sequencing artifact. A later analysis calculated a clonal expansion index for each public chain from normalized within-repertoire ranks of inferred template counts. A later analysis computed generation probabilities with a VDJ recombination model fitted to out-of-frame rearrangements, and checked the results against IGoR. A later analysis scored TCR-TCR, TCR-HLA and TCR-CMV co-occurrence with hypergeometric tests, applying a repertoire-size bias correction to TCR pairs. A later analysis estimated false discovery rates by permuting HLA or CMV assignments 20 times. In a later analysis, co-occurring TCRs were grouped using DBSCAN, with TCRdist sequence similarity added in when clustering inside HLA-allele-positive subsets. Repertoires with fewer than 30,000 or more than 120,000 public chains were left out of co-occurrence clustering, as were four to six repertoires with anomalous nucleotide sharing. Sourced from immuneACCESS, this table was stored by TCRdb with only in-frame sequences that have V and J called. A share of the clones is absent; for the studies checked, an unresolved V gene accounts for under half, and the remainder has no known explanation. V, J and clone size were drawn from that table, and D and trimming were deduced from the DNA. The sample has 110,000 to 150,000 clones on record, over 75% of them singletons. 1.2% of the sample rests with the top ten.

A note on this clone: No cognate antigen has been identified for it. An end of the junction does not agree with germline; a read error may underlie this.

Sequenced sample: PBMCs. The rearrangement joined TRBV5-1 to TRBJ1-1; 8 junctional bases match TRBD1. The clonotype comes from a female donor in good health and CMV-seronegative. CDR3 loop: CASRLVTGVNTEAFF. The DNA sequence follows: TGCGCCAGCAGGTTGGTGACAGGGGTGAACACTGAAGCTTTCTTT.